These T cell receptor beta chains were read from a single sample in a study of blood T cell repertoires in COVID-19. Profiled with immunoSEQ multiplex PCR; TCRdb holds only in-frame clones, not every one. Of about 310,000 clones in the sample, around 90% were seen once. The sequenced material came from peripheral blood. The receptors were sampled from a woman in her 40s with COVID-19, enrolled during active disease. Both conserved end residues are part of each CDR3. D genes are given only for firm matches. Some rows mark clone size as missing; the rest say once, few, many or name a class of expanded clone.

NA | TRBJ1-5 | NA | TRBV5-6 | CASSLTAEGYSNQPQHF | TGTGCCAGCAGCTTGACGGCCGAGGGATATAGCAATCAGCCCCAGCATTTT
NA | TRBJ1-2 | NA | TRBV25-1 | CASSESATAYGYTF | TGTGCCAGCAGTGAATCTGCGACAGCCTATGGCTACACCTTC
TRBD2 | TRBJ2-1 | NA | TRBV5-1 | CASSRTAAVAGSYNEQFF | TGCGCCAGCAGCCGGACCGCGGCCGTAGCGGGGTCCTACAATGAGCAGTTCTTC
NA | TRBJ1-1 | once | TRBV7-3 | CASSLSSGVYTEAFF | TGTGCCAGCAGCTTAAGTTCGGGGGTGTACACTGAAGCTTTCTTT
NA | TRBJ2-3 | NA | TRBV5-1 | CASSLTGTDTQYF | TGCGCCAGCAGCTTGACAGGGACAGATACGCAGTATTTT
NA | TRBJ1-5 | NA | TRBV4-1 | CASSQALNSNQPQHF | TGCGCCAGCAGCCAAGCGTTAAATAGCAATCAGCCCCAGCATTTT
NA | TRBJ1-2 | NA | TRBV9 | CASSPESLSGYGYTF | TGTGCCAGCAGCCCCGAGAGCCTGTCGGGCTATGGCTACACCTTC
TRBD2 | TRBJ2-5 | NA | TRBV7-3 | CASSSRGDGETQYF | TGTGCCAGCAGCTCCCGGGGGGACGGGGAGACCCAGTACTTC
TRBD1 | TRBJ2-3 | NA | TRBV7-2 | CASRSGQARTQYF | TGTGCCAGCAGATCTGGACAGGCTCGTACGCAGTATTTT
NA | TRBJ2-2 | NA | TRBV4-3 | CASSQDRGSGELFF | TGCGCCAGCAGCCAAGACAGGGGATCCGGGGAGCTGTTTTTT